This T cell receptor (beta chain) appears in the sequencing data of a study of blood T cells in healthy people across ages. Germline assignment: CDR1 SGHTA and CDR2 FQGNSA. This CDR3 is 15 amino acids long. J lost 7 bases, V lost 7 bases, and 11 bases had no gene match. Notes on this clonotype: Its antigen remains unknown.

General study findings and limits: The percentage of naive T cells correlated strongly with TCR beta diversity.

Through a sample-barcoded 5' primer and a J-beta primer mix, a second PCR was run for about 6 to 12 cycles. Every cDNA was tagged by a template-switch adaptor with 12 random nucleotides. TCRdb reprocessed the 5' RACE reads with MiXCR, giving one entry per CDR3 protein. Of roughly 1.5 million distinct CDR3 sequences in the sample, 40% to 45% were seen once. The V call is TRBV7-2, the J call TRBJ2-1, with 9 bases aligning to TRBD2. The sequence was obtained from a woman aged 18 to 35 in good health. Material: blood. DNA of the CDR3: TGTGCCAGCACCGATTGGGGCCTAGCGGGGAATGAGCAGTTCTTC. This translates into CASTDWGLAGNEQFF.